This TCR beta chain was profiled in a study of post-analysis software for immune sequencing data. Regarding the study as a whole: Patients used five TRBV segments, including TRBV5-6, TRBV5-1 and TRBV20-1, more often than controls.

Unique molecular identifiers were carried by the TCR beta cDNA libraries. TCRdb processed the PCR reads anew with MiXCR; each CDR3 protein has one entry. In the table there are about 760,000 distinct CDR3 sequences, 25% to 30% of which are singletons. Turning to this clonotype: Its antigen is not identified.

Trimming cost V 6 bases and J 3 bases, with 14 bases left between them. This CDR3 spans 14 amino acids. The germline V gene encodes CDR1 MNHEY and CDR2 SMNVEV (reference sequence). The sequence was obtained from a girl aged 10 to 17 with multiple sclerosis. The material sequenced was blood. V gene TRBV27 combines with J gene TRBJ1-1, with D unclear. The CDR3 nucleotides are TGTGCCAGCAGCTCTCTAGACCGGCACACTGAAGCTTTCTTT. Translated: CASSSLDRHTEAFF.